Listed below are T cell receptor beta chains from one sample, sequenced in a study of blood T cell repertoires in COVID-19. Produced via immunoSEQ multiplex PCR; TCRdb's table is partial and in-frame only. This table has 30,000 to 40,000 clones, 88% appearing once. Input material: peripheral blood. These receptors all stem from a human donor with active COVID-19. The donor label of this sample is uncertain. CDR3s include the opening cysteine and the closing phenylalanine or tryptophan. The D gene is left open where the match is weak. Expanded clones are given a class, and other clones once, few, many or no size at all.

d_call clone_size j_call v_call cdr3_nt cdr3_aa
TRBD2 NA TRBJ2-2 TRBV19 TGTGCCAGTAGTATCACTAGCGGGGGGGCTTTTACCGGGGAGCTGTTTTTT CASSITSGGAFTGELFF
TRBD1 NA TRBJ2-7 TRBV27 TGTGCCAGCAGCGGACACGGGACAGGGGGCGGAGAGCAGTACTTC CASSGHGTGGGEQYF
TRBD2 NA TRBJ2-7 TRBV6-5 TGTGCCAGCAGGACCTTAGCGGGGCCCCCCTACGAGCAGTACTTC CASRTLAGPPYEQYF
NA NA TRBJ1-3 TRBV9 TGTGCCAGCAGCGTAGGTGAGGGGGTTTCTCGCACCATATATTTT CASSVGEGVSRTIYF
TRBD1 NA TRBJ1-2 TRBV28 TGTGCCATCGGACAGGGAAACTATGGCTACACCTTC CAIGQGNYGYTF
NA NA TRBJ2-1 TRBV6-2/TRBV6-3 TGTGCCAGCAGTCCGGGGCCCGGGGGGCACTACAATGAGCAGTTCTTC CASSPGPGGHYNEQFF
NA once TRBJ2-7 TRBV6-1 TGTGCCAGCAGTGAAGGTGTGGGCGTCTACGAGCAGTACTTC CASSEGVGVYEQYF
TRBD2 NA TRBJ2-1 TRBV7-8 TGTGCCAGCAGCTTGACTAGCGGGGGGAATGAGCAGTTCTTC CASSLTSGGNEQFF
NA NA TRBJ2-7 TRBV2 TGTGCCAGCAGTGAATCTGGGAGCTCCTACGAGCAGTACTTC CASSESGSSYEQYF
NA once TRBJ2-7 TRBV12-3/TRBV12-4 TGTGCCAGCAGTTTACAGGAATCCTACGAGCAGTACTTC CASSLQESYEQYF
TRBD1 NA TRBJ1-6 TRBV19 TGTGCCAGTAGGACAGGGCCCAACATTCATAATTCACCCCTCCACTTT CASRTGPNIHNSPLHF
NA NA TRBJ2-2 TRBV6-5 TGTGCCAGCAGTTATCAGCGCCGACGTAACACCGGGGAGCTGTTTTTT CASSYQRRRNTGELFF
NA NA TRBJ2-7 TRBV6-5 TGTGCCAGCAGTTACTCGAGTGGGACAACTACCTACGAGCAGTACTTC CASSYSSGTTTYEQYF
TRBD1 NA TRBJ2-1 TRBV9 TGTGCCAGCAGCGCGGGACAGGGGGTCAGGGCCTACAATGAGCAGTTCTTC CASSAGQGVRAYNEQFF
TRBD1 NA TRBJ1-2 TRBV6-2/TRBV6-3 TGTGCCAGCAGCCGACAGGGAACACGTAACTATGGCTACACCTTC CASSRQGTRNYGYTF
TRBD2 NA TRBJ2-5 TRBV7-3 TGTGCCAGCAGCTTAACTAGCGGGGCCCAAGAGACCCAGTACTTC CASSLTSGAQETQYF
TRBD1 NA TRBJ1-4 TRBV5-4 TGTGCCAGCAGCAGACAGGGGGCGAATGAAAAACTGTTTTTT CASSRQGANEKLFF
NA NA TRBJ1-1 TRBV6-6 TGTGCCAGCAGTTACTCGACAGCGAACACTGAAGCTTTCTTT CASSYSTANTEAFF
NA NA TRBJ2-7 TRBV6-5 TGTGCCAGCAGTCTTTCCCAGGGTAGAAACGAGCAGTACTTC CASSLSQGRNEQYF
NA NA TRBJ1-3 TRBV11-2 TGTGCCAGCAGCTTAGAGGCCTCTGGAAACACCATATATTTT CASSLEASGNTIYF
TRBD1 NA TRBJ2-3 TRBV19 TGTGCCAGTACCTCTTGGGGACAGGGGAATCAGTATTTT CASTSWGQGNQYF
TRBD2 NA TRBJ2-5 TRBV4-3 TGCGCCAGCAGCCCTGGGGGGGAAAAGACCCAGTACTTC CASSPGGEKTQYF
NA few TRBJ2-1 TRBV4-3 TGCGCCAGCAGCTTAAACCCAGGGTTAGAGCAGTTCTTC CASSLNPGLEQFF
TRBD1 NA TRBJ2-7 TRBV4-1 TGCGCCAGCAGCCTCCGGGACAGGCGACCCTACGAGCAGTACTTC CASSLRDRRPYEQYF
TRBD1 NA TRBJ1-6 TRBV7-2 TGTGCCAGCAGCCCAGTGGGACAGAGAAATTCACCCCTCCACTTT CASSPVGQRNSPLHF
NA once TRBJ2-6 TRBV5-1 TGCGCCAGCAGCTTAACAGCATCTGGGGCCAACGTCCTGACTTTC CASSLTASGANVLTF
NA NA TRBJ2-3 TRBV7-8 TGTGCCAGCAGCGCGACAGCCTTAGATACGCAGTATTTT CASSATALDTQYF
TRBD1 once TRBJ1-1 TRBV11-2 TGTGCCAGCAGCTTCGGAGGGGGCCTGAACACTGAAGCTTTCTTT CASSFGGGLNTEAFF
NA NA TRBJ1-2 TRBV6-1 TGTGCCAGCATCCAACCCCACAGGGATGGCTACACCTTC CASIQPHRDGYTF
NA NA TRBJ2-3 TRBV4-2 TGTGCCAGCAGCCAAGTTCAGGGACTCCGCACAGATACGCAGTATTTT CASSQVQGLRTDTQYF
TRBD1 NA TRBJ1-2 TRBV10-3 TGTGCCATCAGTGAAGGACCAGGACAGGCAGGGAATGGCTACACCTTC CAISEGPGQAGNGYTF
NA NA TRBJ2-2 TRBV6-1 TGTGCCTGCCGAGGACAACCGAACACCGGGGAGCTGTTTTTT CACRGQPNTGELFF
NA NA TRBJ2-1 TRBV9 TGTGCCAGCAGCCCGGTCGGCGGGGGCCTATCCTACAATGAGCAGTTCTTC CASSPVGGGLSYNEQFF
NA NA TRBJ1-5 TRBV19 TGTGCCAGTAGTATGCCATGGGGGGAACGGTACAATCAGCCCCAGCATTTT CASSMPWGERYNQPQHF
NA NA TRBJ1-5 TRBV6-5 TGTGCCAGCAGCCGCGACAGAGATAGCAATCAGCCCCAGCATTTT CASSRDRDSNQPQHF
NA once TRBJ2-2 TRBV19 TGTGCCAGTAGTATCAGGTCGAACACCGGGGAGCTGTTTTTT CASSIRSNTGELFF
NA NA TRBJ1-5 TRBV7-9 TGTGCCAGCAGCTTCTCTGGCAATCAGCCCCAGCATTTT CASSFSGNQPQHF
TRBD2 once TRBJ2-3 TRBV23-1 TGCGCCAGCAGTCATTTTTCCGCCACACGGGGGGGCAGGACAGATACGCAGTATTTT CASSHFSATRGGRTDTQYF
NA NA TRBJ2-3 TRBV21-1 TGTGCCAGCAGCCTTACCACAGGGGTTCTCACAGATACGCAGTATTTT CASSLTTGVLTDTQYF
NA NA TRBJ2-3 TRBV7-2 TGTGCCAGCAGCCTCCTAGGCCTCAGCACAGATACGCAGTATTTT CASSLLGLSTDTQYF
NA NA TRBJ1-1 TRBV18 TGTGCCAGCTCACCGGCCACGAACACTGAAGCTTTCTTT CASSPATNTEAFF
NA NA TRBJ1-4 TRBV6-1 TGTGCCAGCAGTGAATCTGGGGGAGGGGAAAAACTGTTTTTT CASSESGGGEKLFF
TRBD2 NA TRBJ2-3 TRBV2 TGTGCCAGCAGTGAAAGGGTAACCATGCGGGGGCGGGGGGGCCCCACAGATACGCAGTATTTT CASSERVTMRGRGGPTDTQYF
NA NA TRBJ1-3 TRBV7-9 TGTGCCAGCAGCAGCAACACCATATATTTT CASSSNTIYF
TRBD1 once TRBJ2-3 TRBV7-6 TGTGCCAGCAGCTCCACAGGGGTGCTTTCGACTGATACGCAGTATTTT CASSSTGVLSTDTQYF
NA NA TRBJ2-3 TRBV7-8 TGTGCCAGCAGCTTAGGGACCTCAGGGGTGCGCGGCACAGATACGCAGTATTTT CASSLGTSGVRGTDTQYF
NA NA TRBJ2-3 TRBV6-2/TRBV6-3 TGTGCCAGCAGTTACCGCCGAGTAGATACGCAGTATTTT CASSYRRVDTQYF
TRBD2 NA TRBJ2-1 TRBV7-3 TGTGCCAGCAGCTCGACCTCGGGACTAAACTACAATGAGCAGTTCTTC CASSSTSGLNYNEQFF
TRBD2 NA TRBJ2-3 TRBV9 TGTGCCAGCAGCGTAGTGGCGGGGGGGCATATAGATACGCAGTATTTT CASSVVAGGHIDTQYF
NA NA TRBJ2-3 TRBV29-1 TGCAGCTCCGGGTGGCGGGATACGCAGTATTTT CSSGWRDTQYF
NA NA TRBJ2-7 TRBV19 TGTGCCAGTAGTATTTCGGGGATCTATGCCTACGAGCAGTACTTC CASSISGIYAYEQYF
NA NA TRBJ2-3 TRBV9 TGTGCCAGCAGCGTAGCAGGAGGTGTTGGCACAGATACGCAGTATTTT CASSVAGGVGTDTQYF
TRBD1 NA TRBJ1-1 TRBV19 TGTGCCAGTAGTATCGGACAGGCGTTGAACACTGAAGCTTTCTTT CASSIGQALNTEAFF
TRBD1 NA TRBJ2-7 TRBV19 TGTGCCAGTAGTATAGGACAGGGGGGAACCTACGAGCAGTACTTC CASSIGQGGTYEQYF
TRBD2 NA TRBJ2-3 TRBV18 TGTGCCAGCTCACCAATCGTTCTAGCGGGGACAGATACGCAGTATTTT CASSPIVLAGTDTQYF
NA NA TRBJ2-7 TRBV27 TGTGCCAGCAGAATCCTAGGTAGCAGGGTTTACGAGCAGTACTTC CASRILGSRVYEQYF
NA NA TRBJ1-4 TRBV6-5 TGTGCCAGCAGGGACCAAGGGGTTCCCTCTGAAAAACTGTTTTTT CASRDQGVPSEKLFF
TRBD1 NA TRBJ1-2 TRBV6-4 TGTGCCAGCAGTGAAGGCCCCGACAGGGCGGGTGGCTACACCTTC CASSEGPDRAGGYTF